Below are 21 T cell receptor beta chains sequenced from a single sample in a study of CD8+CD57+ T cells in acquired aplastic anemia (dated by TCRdb to 2016 to 2019). The listed sequencing device is Illumina HiSeq 2000. Profiling of TCR beta VDJ combinations and CDR3 sequences used genomic DNA as the template. Through fastp at Q25 and MiXCR, TCRdb rebuilt clones from the public reads, retaining in-frame beta chains. Every entry covers one CDR3 protein and lists the most common genes and DNA from its rows. The sample contains around 220,000 distinct CDR3 sequences, less than 60% of them found a single time. Jointly, the top ten make up about 20% of the sample. The patients picked for sequencing were ones in whom flow cytometry had shown an expansion of CD8+CD57+ cells. Sequenced sample: sorted CD4+, CD8+, or CD8+CD57+ T cells (not recorded which) from PBMCs. The source is a human donor with aplastic anemia.

Concerning this clonotype itself: One junction end disagrees with the germline gene, perhaps due to a read error. The chain has TRBV7-2 and TRBJ2-2; TRBD2 aligns across 8 bases. CDR1 and CDR2 (germline): SGHTA, FQGNSA. The CDR3 extends over 14 amino acids. Here the CDR3 reads CASSLGSYRGGLFF. The CDR3 DNA reads as TGTGCCAGCAGCTTAGGCTCTTATCGGGGGGGGCTGTTTTTT.

Regarding this clonotype: At one end, the junction sequence differs from germline, possibly due to a read error. This chain uses TRBV7-9 with TRBJ2-7, with 8 positions matching TRBD1. The CDR3 is 13 amino acids. Germline lookup yields CDR1 SEHNR and CDR2 FQNEAQ (reference sequence). The CDR3 DNA sequence: TGCGCCAGCAACGGACAGGGACCCTACGAGCAGTACTTC. It encodes CASNGQGPYEQYF. The complete variable domain, with remaining parts taken from reference TRBV7-9 and TRBJ2-7, reads DTGVSQNPRHKITKRGQNVTFRCDPISEHNRLYWYRQTLGQGPEFLTYFQNEAQLEKSRLLSDRFSAERPKGSFSTLEIQRTEQGDSAMYLCASNGQGPYEQYFGPGTRLTVT.

This clonotype was detected only a few times. V usage is TRBV2 and J usage is TRBJ2-1, with D perhaps matching TRBD1 (5 bases). Germline V CDR1 and CDR2: SNHLY, FYNNEI. Deletions cut 4 bases from V and 0 bases from J, with 10 bases between. The CDR3 runs to 15 residues. The CDR3 sequence: CASSGGSSSYNEQFF. The DNA of the CDR3 is TGTGCCAGCAGTGGGGGCAGCAGCTCCTACAATGAGCAGTTCTTC.

This clonotype was detected ten times or more. The J gene is TRBJ1-2, the V gene TRBV5-1, with TRBD1 identical over 8 bases. The CDR3 spans 14 residues. V shed 4 bases and J 3 bases; nucleotides not matched to a gene: 5. Germline CDR1 SGHRS, CDR2 YFSETQ. The CDR3 DNA reads as TGCGCCAGCAGCCAGGCGACAGGGGACTATGGCTACACCTTC. It yields the protein CASSQATGDYGYTF. Full variable domain (missing parts from reference TRBV5-1 and TRBJ1-2): KAGVTQTPRYLIKTRGQQVTLSCSPISGHRSVSWYQQTPGQGLQFLFEYFSETQRNKGNFPGRFSGRQFSNSRSEMNVSTLELGDSALYLCASSQATGDYGYTFGSGTRLTVV.

Comment on this clonotype: Given a much more abundant clone one base away, this may be a read error. V gene TRBV5-4 combines with J gene TRBJ2-5, with 8 bases identical to TRBD2. The CDR3 covers 15 residues. Losses at the gene ends were 7 bases for V and 1 base for J; bases not matched to a gene: 9. Germline-derived CDR1 and CDR2 are SGHNT and YYREEE (reference sequence). CDR3 residues: CASPREGVRQETQYF. As DNA, the CDR3 is TGTGCCAGCCCCCGGGAGGGGGTTCGCCAAGAGACCCAGTACTTC.

This rearrangement joins TRBV20-1 to TRBJ1-1; D not certain. Per germline, CDR1 DFQATT and CDR2 SNEGSKA (reference sequence). V shed 8 bases and J shed 2 bases, with 12 bases lying between them. There are 12 residues in the CDR3. CDR3 residues: CSSLGTNTEAFF. CDR3 coding DNA: TGCAGTTCCTTGGGCACCAACACTGAAGCTTTCTTT.

The gene calls are TRBV14 and TRBJ2-7; D may be TRBD1 or TRBD2 (5 bases each). The CDR3 runs 15 residues. The germline V gene encodes CDR1 SGHDN and CDR2 FVKESK. Trimming stripped 11 bases from V and 1 base from J, with 21 bases between. CDR3 region: CAGGQHWDGSYEQYF. In DNA, the CDR3 is TGTGCCGGCGGCCAACACTGGGACGGTTCCTACGAGCAGTACTTC.

This chain uses TRBV20-1 with TRBJ2-5; possibly TRBD2 for D (5 bases). The CDR3 totals 14 residues. Trimming shortened V by 5 bases and J by 2 bases, and 15 bases separated the two germline ends. From germline, CDR1 is DFQATT and CDR2 SNEGSKA (reference sequence). The CDR3 reads CSAEQGSGQETQYF. For the CDR3, the DNA is TGCAGTGCTGAGCAAGGTTCGGGGCAAGAGACCCAGTACTTC.

This chain uses TRBV5-1 with TRBJ1-4, with D tentatively TRBD1 (5 bases). CDR3 size: 14 residues. Germline CDR1 is SGHRS and CDR2 is YFSETQ. V dropped 4 bases and J dropped 5 bases, with 12 bases sitting between them. The CDR3 region has the DNA TGCGCCAGCAGCCCCATGGGACGGAATGAAAAACTGTTTTTT. It translates to CASSPMGRNEKLFF.

There are many counts of this clonotype. This sequence joins TRBV20-1 and TRBJ2-1; 7 bases fit TRBD2. The V gene end was trimmed by 1 base and the J gene end by 6 bases; junction bases not matched to a gene: 6. There are 14 residues in the CDR3. Germline V lookup: CDR1 DFQATT, CDR2 SNEGSKA (reference sequence). The CDR3 spells CSARVAGEPNEQFF. The DNA of the CDR3 is TGCAGTGCTAGAGTGGCGGGGGAGCCCAATGAGCAGTTCTTC.

This clonotype has just a few counts. V is TRBV5-8 and J is TRBJ1-1, with 11 bases matching TRBD1. CDR1 is SGHTS, CDR2 YDEGEE, per germline. This CDR3 contains 13 residues. Unmatched junction bases numbered 3, after V lost 4 bases and J lost 7 bases. CDR3 region: CASSLGQGVEAFF. DNA for the CDR3: TGTGCCAGCAGCCTGGGACAGGGGGTTGAAGCTTTCTTT.

J is TRBJ2-7 and V is TRBV12-3 or TRBV12-4; tentative D call: TRBD1 (5 bases). Trimming removed 3 bases from V and 7 bases from J, with 16 bases in between. The CDR3 is 14 residues long. The CDR3 coding sequence is TGTGCCAGCAGTTTGAAGGGGCTAACGTGGGAGCAGTACTTC. The encoded protein is CASSLKGLTWEQYF.

This clonotype was observed many times. J is TRBJ2-5 and V is TRBV20-1, with 8 bases aligning to TRBD1. After removal of 0 bases from V and 5 bases from J, the junction contained 8 bases not matched to a gene. The CDR3 contains 15 residues. Germline V CDR1 and CDR2: DFQATT, SNEGSKA (reference sequence). CDR3 sequence reads: CSARDPGRDRETQYF. The CDR3 DNA reads TGCAGTGCTAGAGACCCCGGCAGGGACAGGGAGACCCAGTACTTC.

In its sample, this clonotype was seen a few times. V gene TRBV15 combines with J gene TRBJ1-6; D may be TRBD1 (5 bases). Trimming shortened V by 3 bases and J by 7 bases, and 10 bases separated the two germline ends. Germline-derived CDR1 and CDR2 are LNHNV and YYDKDF (reference sequence). This CDR3 comprises 14 residues. The CDR3 loop reads CATSRRGGNSPLHF. The CDR3 DNA sequence: TGTGCCACCAGCAGGAGGGGAGGCAATTCACCCCTCCACTTT.

The chain couples TRBV6-1 to TRBJ1-2; D perhaps matches TRBD1 (5 bases). The CDR3 runs to 18 residues. The germline V gene has CDR1 MNHNS and CDR2 SASEGT. V lost 7 bases, J lost 2 bases, and 26 bases lay in between. CDR3 sequence: CASTLRGYNFTANYGYTF. The CDR3 DNA reads as TGTGCCAGCACCTTAAGGGGTTATAACTTTACGGCGAACTATGGCTACACCTTC.

The chain couples TRBV11-2 to TRBJ2-3, with TRBD1 matching 9 bases. CDR3 length: 18 residues. The V and J ends lost 6 bases and 0 bases, in that order; junction bases with no gene match: 13. The germline CDR1 and CDR2 sequences are SGHAT and FQNNGV. The CDR3 protein is CASSQELGDRASTDTQYF. The CDR3 DNA reads TGTGCCAGCAGTCAGGAGTTGGGGGACAGGGCTAGCACAGATACGCAGTATTTT. The whole variable domain, filled in from reference TRBV11-2 and TRBJ2-3, reads EAGVAQSPRYKIIEKRQSVAFWCNPISGHATLYWYQQILGQGPKLLIQFQNNGVVDDSQLPKDRFSAERLKGVDSTLKIQPAKLEDSAVYLCASSQELGDRASTDTQYFGPGTRLTVL.

Comments on this clonotype: This may stem from a read error, because a much larger clone lies one nucleotide away. The gene calls are TRBV6-6 and TRBJ1-3; no definite D call. This CDR3 has 13 amino acids. Germline V CDR1 and CDR2: MNHNY, SVGAGI (reference sequence). For the CDR3, the DNA is TGTGCCAGCAGTTCCGTATCTGGAGACACCATATATTTT. Translated, it gives CASSSVSGDTIYF.

This clonotype was seen ten or more times. J is TRBJ1-1 and V is TRBV5-8; 8 nucleotides line up with TRBD1. CDR1 SGHTS and CDR2 YDEGEE come from the germline V gene. The CDR3 runs to 16 residues. Trimming removed 0 bases from V and 4 bases from J; junction bases left unmatched: 8. This chain's CDR3 is CASSLGSGGLFTEAFF. In nucleotides, the CDR3 is TGTGCCAGCAGCTTGGGATCAGGGGGCCTTTTCACTGAAGCTTTCTTT.

This clonotype was seen a handful of times. V and J are TRBV19 and TRBJ2-2; D tentatively reads TRBD1 or TRBD2 (5 bases each). This CDR3 has 17 residues. Germline V gene data show CDR1 as LNHDA and CDR2 as SQIVND (reference sequence). Deletions cut 1 base from V and 4 bases from J, with 16 bases between. This CDR3 reads CASSIGYGARGTGELFF. The CDR3 nucleotides are TGTGCCAGTAGTATAGGGTACGGGGCGCGTGGCACCGGGGAGCTGTTTTTT.

As for this clonotype: This clone may be a read error of a much larger clone one base away. The V gene is TRBV2, the J gene TRBJ1-5, with 9 bases aligning to TRBD1. The CDR3 runs to 14 residues. J was trimmed by 7 bases and V by 6 bases; bases with no gene match: 7. Looked up from germline, CDR1 is SNHLY and CDR2 is FYNNEI. The CDR3 DNA sequence: TGTGCCAGCAGGCTACAGGGGGCAGGACAGCCCCAGCATTTT. Protein product: CASRLQGAGQPQHF.

This chain links TRBV19 with TRBJ2-3; D gene uncertain. The V end was cut by 5 bases, the J end by 0 bases, with 18 bases between. CDR1 is LNHDA and CDR2 is SQIVND in the germline V gene (reference sequence). This CDR3 has 17 residues. For the CDR3, the DNA is TGTGCCAGTAGTGCGGCGGTGAGCCATCTTAGCACAGATACGCAGTATTTT. Residues: CASSAAVSHLSTDTQYF.